These T cell receptor beta chains were read from a single sample in a study of T cell changes during pregnancy in multiple sclerosis. The data were produced by immunoSEQ multiplex PCR, yet TCRdb's version contains in-frame clones alone and is incomplete. This sample carries approximately 100,000 clones, around nine tenths of them seen once, and the ten largest clones take 0.95% to 1.5%. The starting material was peripheral blood, obtained in the second trimester of pregnancy. These receptors all stem from a female donor with multiple sclerosis, enrolled in a pregnancy study. Each CDR3 is given with its conserved first and last residue.

cdr3_aa: CASRARTGLNTEAFF
j_call: TRBJ1-1
v_call: TRBV19

cdr3_aa: CASSFRTGNQPQHF
j_call: TRBJ1-5
v_call: TRBV5-6

cdr3_aa: CASSQEAGGYGYTF
j_call: TRBJ1-2
v_call: TRBV4-1

cdr3_aa: CASSERGDRYMNTEAFF
j_call: TRBJ1-1
v_call: TRBV21-1

cdr3_aa: CASGQGAYEQYF
j_call: TRBJ2-7
v_call: TRBV30

cdr3_aa: CASSLSARVVVEKLFF
j_call: TRBJ1-4
v_call: TRBV28

cdr3_aa: CASSPYPETQYF
j_call: TRBJ2-5
v_call: TRBV7-6

cdr3_aa: CASRRGGGTPYGYTF
j_call: TRBJ1-2
v_call: TRBV28

cdr3_aa: CASSPRAGEAFF
j_call: TRBJ1-1
v_call: TRBV18

cdr3_aa: CAWDPGAGNSPLHF
j_call: TRBJ1-6
v_call: TRBV30

cdr3_aa: CASSIMDTEAFF
j_call: TRBJ1-1
v_call: TRBV19

cdr3_aa: CASSPVPGSSGDSYNEQFF
j_call: TRBJ2-1
v_call: TRBV18

cdr3_aa: CASARGLYEQYF
j_call: TRBJ2-7
v_call: TRBV19

cdr3_aa: CASSPTTGGGSEAFF
j_call: TRBJ1-1
v_call: TRBV6-1

cdr3_aa: CASSPVRGQGNTEAFF
j_call: TRBJ1-1
v_call: TRBV21-1

cdr3_aa: CASSQDPQRVYGYTF
j_call: TRBJ1-2
v_call: TRBV4-2

cdr3_aa: CASSLDRPGDEQYF
j_call: TRBJ2-7
v_call: TRBV5-1

cdr3_aa: CASSRSYNEQFF
j_call: TRBJ2-1
v_call: TRBV5-4

cdr3_aa: CASSVGRGWSNTGELFF
j_call: TRBJ2-2
v_call: TRBV5-1

cdr3_aa: CASSLGGSLRNTEAFF
j_call: TRBJ1-1
v_call: TRBV5-1

cdr3_aa: CATSQGGNTEAFF
j_call: TRBJ1-1
v_call: TRBV15

cdr3_aa: CSAPGQAGIDTQYF
j_call: TRBJ2-3
v_call: TRBV29-1

cdr3_aa: CASSPGQDYGYTF
j_call: TRBJ1-2
v_call: TRBV7-3

cdr3_aa: CASSNSGADNEQFF
j_call: TRBJ2-1
v_call: TRBV18

cdr3_aa: CATLPGTENYGYTF
j_call: TRBJ1-2
v_call: TRBV10-3

cdr3_aa: CASSPPQGQGWNEQFF
j_call: TRBJ2-1
v_call: TRBV11-2

cdr3_aa: CASSEDRSEGYTF
j_call: TRBJ1-2
v_call: TRBV2

cdr3_aa: CASSLNIAGPDTQYF
j_call: TRBJ2-3
v_call: TRBV6-1

cdr3_aa: CASSLVGGPETQYF
j_call: TRBJ2-5
v_call: TRBV5-1